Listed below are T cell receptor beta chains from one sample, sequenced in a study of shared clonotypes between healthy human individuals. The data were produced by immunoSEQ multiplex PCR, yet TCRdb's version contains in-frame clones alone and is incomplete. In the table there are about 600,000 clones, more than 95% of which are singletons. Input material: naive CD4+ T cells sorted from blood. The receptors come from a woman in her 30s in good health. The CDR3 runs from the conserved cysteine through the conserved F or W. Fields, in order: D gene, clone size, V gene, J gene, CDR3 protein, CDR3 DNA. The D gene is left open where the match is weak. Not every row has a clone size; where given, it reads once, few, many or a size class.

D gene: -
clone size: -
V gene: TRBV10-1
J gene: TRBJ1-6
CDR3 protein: CASSSGTPANSPLHF
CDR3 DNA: TGCGCCAGCAGCTCCGGGACCCCGGCGAATTCACCCCTCCACTTT

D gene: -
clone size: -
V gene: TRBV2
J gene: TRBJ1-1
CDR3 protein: CASSEWGPGAFF
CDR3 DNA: TGTGCCAGCAGTGAATGGGGCCCTGGGGCTTTCTTT

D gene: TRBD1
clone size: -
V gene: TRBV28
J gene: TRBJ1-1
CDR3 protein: CASSPRTGVNTEAFF
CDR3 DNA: TGTGCCAGCAGTCCTAGGACAGGAGTGAACACTGAAGCTTTCTTT

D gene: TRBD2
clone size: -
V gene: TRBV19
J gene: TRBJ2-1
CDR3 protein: CASQRLAGTYNEQFF
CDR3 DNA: TGTGCCAGTCAGAGACTAGCGGGAACCTACAATGAGCAGTTCTTC

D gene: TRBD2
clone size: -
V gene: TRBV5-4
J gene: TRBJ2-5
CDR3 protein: CASSKISGRRETQYF
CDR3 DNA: TGTGCCAGCAGCAAAATCAGCGGGAGAAGAGAGACCCAGTACTTC

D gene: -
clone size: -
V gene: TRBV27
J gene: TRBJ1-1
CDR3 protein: CASSLRARTEAFF
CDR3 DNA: TGTGCCAGCAGTTTGCGGGCGCGGACTGAAGCTTTCTTT

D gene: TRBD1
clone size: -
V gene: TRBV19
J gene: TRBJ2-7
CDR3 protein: CASSNWDSYEQYF
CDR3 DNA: TGTGCCAGTAGTAACTGGGACAGCTACGAGCAGTACTTC

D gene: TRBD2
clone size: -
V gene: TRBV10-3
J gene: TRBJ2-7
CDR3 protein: CAISESGAGGTYEQYF
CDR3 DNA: TGTGCCATCAGTGAGTCGGGGGCGGGAGGAACCTACGAGCAGTACTTC

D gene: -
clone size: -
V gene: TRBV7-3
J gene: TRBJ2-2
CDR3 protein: CASSPDSSRTGELFF
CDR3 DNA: TGTGCCAGCAGCCCGGACAGTTCACGGACCGGGGAGCTGTTTTTT

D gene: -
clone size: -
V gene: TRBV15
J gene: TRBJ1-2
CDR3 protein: CATSSRKGDYGYTF
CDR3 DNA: TGTGCCACCAGCAGTCGGAAAGGGGACTATGGCTACACCTTC

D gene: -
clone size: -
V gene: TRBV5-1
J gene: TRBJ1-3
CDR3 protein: CASSSGQSPGNTIYF
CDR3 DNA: TGCGCCAGCAGCTCTGGACAGTCCCCTGGAAACACCATATATTTT

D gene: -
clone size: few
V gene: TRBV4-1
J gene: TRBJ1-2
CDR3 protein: CASSQDEGYGYTF
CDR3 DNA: TGCGCCAGCAGCCAAGATGAGGGCTATGGCTACACCTTC

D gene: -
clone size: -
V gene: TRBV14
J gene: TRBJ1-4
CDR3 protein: CASSQTQDRNNEKLFF
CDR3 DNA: TGTGCCAGCAGCCAAACGCAGGACAGAAATAATGAAAAACTGTTTTTT

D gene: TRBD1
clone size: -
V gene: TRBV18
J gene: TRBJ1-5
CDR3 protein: CASSLKTGTGPQHF
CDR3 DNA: TGTGCCAGCTCCCTCAAAACAGGGACAGGGCCCCAGCATTTT

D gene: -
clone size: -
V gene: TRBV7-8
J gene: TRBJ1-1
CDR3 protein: CASSLADNTEAFF
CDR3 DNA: TGTGCCAGCAGCTTAGCCGACAACACTGAAGCTTTCTTT

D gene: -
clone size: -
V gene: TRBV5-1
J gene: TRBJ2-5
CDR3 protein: CASSLEAQETQYF
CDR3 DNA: TGCGCCAGCAGCTTGGAAGCTCAAGAGACCCAGTACTTC

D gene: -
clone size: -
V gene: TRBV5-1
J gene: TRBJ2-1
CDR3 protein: CASSFRGPSYNEQFF
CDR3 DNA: TGCGCCAGCAGCTTCAGGGGACCCTCCTACAATGAGCAGTTCTTC

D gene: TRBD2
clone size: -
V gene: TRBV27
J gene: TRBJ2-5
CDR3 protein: CASGLAGGPETQYF
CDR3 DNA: TGTGCCAGCGGGTTAGCGGGAGGGCCAGAGACCCAGTACTTC

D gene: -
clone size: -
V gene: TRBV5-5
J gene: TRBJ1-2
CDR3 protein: CASSPQTADFNGYTF
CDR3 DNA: TGTGCCAGCAGCCCCCAGACGGCGGACTTTAATGGCTACACCTTC

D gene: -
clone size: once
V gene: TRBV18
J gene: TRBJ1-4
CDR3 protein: CASSPRGGGYLRTTNEKLFF
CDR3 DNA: TGTGCCAGCTCACCACGGGGGGGTGGCTACCTTCGGACAACTAATGAAAAACTGTTTTTT

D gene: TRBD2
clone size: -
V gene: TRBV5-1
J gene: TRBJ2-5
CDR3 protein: CASSLPGLAGRGTQYF
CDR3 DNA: TGCGCCAGCAGCTTGCCGGGACTAGCGGGTCGAGGGACCCAGTACTTC

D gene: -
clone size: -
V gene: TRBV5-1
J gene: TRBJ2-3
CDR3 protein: CASSLEAPGVDTQYF
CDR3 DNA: TGCGCCAGCAGCTTGGAAGCGCCAGGGGTAGATACGCAGTATTTT

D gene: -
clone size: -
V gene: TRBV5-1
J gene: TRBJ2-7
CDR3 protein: CASSFGESYEQYF
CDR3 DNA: TGCGCCAGCAGCTTTGGAGAGAGTTACGAGCAGTACTTC

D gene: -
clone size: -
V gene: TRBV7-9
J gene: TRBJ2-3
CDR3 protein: CASSLGPGSPGLDTQYF
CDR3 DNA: TGTGCCAGCAGCTTAGGTCCCGGAAGTCCGGGACTAGATACGCAGTATTTT

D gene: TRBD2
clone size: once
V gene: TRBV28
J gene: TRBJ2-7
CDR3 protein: CASSPPGLAWEQYF
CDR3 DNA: TGTGCCAGCAGTCCCCCCGGACTAGCGTGGGAGCAGTACTTC

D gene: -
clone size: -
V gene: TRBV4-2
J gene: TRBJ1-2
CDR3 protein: CASSQDLAQRKANYGYTF
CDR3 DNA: TGTGCCAGCAGCCAAGATCTCGCCCAGAGAAAAGCTAACTATGGCTACACCTTC

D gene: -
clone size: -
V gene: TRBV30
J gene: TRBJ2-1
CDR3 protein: CAWSVGAAQFF
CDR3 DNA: TGTGCCTGGAGTGTAGGTGCGGCGCAGTTCTTC

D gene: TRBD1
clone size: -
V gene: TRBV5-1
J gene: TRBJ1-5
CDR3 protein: CASSFGQGGQPQHF
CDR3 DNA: TGCGCCAGCAGCTTTGGACAGGGCGGTCAGCCCCAGCATTTT

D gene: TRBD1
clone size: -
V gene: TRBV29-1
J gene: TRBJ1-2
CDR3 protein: CSVGLGTGGANGYTF
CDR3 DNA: TGCAGCGTTGGTTTAGGCACAGGGGGCGCAAATGGCTACACCTTC

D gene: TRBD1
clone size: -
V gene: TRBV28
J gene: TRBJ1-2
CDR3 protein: CASTRTGNGYTF
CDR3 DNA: TGTGCCAGCACCCGGACAGGGAATGGCTACACCTTC

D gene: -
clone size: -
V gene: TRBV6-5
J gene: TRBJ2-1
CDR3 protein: CASSNSYNEQFF
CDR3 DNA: TGTGCCAGCAGTAACTCCTACAATGAGCAGTTCTTC

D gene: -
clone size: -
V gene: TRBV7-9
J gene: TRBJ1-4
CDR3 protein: CAVPGFREKLFF
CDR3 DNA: TGTGCCGTGCCCGGGTTTCGGGAAAAACTGTTTTTT

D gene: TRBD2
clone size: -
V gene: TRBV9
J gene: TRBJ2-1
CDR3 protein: CASSVGAVAGDEQFF
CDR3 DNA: TGTGCCAGCAGCGTTGGGGCGGTAGCGGGAGATGAGCAGTTCTTC

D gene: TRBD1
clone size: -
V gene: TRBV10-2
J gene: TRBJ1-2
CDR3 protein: CASSDRGFGGYTF
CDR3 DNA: TGCGCCAGCAGCGACAGGGGGTTCGGGGGCTACACCTTC

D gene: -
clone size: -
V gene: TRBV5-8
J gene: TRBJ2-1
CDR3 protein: CASRDQGYSYNEQFF
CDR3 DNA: TGTGCCAGCAGGGATCAGGGATACTCCTACAATGAGCAGTTCTTC

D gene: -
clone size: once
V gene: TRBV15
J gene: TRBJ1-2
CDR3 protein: CATSSDWGGYGYTF
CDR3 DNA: TGTGCCACCAGCAGCGACTGGGGCGGCTATGGCTACACCTTC

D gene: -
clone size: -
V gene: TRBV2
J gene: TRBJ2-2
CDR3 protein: CASSKAGVTGELFF
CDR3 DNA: TGTGCCAGCAGTAAAGCAGGGGTTACCGGGGAGCTGTTTTTT

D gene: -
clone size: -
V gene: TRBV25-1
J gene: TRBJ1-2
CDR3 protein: CASTAGDRGYTF
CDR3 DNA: TGTGCCAGCACTGCGGGGGATCGGGGCTACACCTTC

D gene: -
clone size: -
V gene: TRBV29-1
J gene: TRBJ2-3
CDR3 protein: CSVVISTDTQYF
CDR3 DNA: TGCAGCGTTGTTATAAGCACAGATACGCAGTATTTT

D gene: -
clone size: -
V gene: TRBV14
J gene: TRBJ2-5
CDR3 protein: CASSHRLVGSGETQYF
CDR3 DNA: TGTGCCAGCAGCCACCGACTAGTAGGGTCGGGGGAGACCCAGTACTTC

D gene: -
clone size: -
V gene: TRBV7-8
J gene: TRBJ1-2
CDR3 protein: CASSPLGYYGYTF
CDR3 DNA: TGTGCCAGCAGCCCCCTGGGCTACTATGGCTACACCTTC

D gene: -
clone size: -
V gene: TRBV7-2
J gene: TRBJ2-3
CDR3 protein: CASSLGPGAGADTQYF
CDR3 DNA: TGTGCCAGCAGCTTAGGGCCGGGAGCTGGCGCAGATACGCAGTATTTT

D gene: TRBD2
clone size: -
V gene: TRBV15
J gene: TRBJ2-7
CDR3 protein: CATRTGLAGGVYEQYF
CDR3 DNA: TGTGCCACCAGGACGGGACTAGCGGGAGGAGTGTACGAGCAGTACTTC

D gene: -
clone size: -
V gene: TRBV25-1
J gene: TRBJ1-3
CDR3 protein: CASSVGGSGGNTIYF
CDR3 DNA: TGTGCCAGCAGTGTTGGGGGTTCAGGTGGAAACACCATATATTTT

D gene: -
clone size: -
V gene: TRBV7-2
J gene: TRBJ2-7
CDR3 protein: CASSSGISYEQYF
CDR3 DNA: TGTGCCAGCAGCTCGGGAATCTCCTACGAGCAGTACTTC

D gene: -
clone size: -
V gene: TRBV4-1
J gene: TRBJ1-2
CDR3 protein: CASSQDFAGTRNYGYTF
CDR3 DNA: TGCGCCAGCAGCCAAGATTTTGCAGGTACACGTAACTATGGCTACACCTTC

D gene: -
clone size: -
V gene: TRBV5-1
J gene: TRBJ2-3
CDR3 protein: CASSFGTASTDTQYF
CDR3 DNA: TGCGCCAGCAGCTTTGGGACGGCAAGCACAGATACGCAGTATTTT

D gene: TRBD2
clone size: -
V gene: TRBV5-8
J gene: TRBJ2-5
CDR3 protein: CASSTGLAGVGETQYF
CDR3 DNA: TGTGCCAGCAGCACGGGACTAGCGGGAGTCGGAGAGACCCAGTACTTC

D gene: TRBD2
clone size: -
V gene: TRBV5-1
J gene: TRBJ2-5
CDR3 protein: CASSLERLAGIQETQYF
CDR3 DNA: TGCGCCAGCAGCTTGGAAAGGCTAGCGGGTATCCAAGAGACCCAGTACTTC

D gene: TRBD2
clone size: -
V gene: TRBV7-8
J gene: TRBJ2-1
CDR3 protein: CASSRPTSLNEQFF
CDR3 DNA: TGTGCCAGCAGCCGGCCGACTAGCCTCAATGAGCAGTTCTTC

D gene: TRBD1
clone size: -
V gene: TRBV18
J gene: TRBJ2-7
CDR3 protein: CASSPDRGAAYEQYF
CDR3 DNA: TGTGCCAGCTCACCAGACAGGGGGGCGGCCTACGAGCAGTACTTC

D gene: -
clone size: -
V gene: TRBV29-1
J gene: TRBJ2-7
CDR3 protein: CSVSPRTGSGAREQYF
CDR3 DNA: TGCAGCGTTTCCCCTCGAACAGGGTCTGGGGCTAGGGAGCAGTACTTC

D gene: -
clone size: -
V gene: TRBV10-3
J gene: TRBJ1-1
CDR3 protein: CAISPTENTEAFF
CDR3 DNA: TGTGCCATCAGTCCTACAGAGAACACTGAAGCTTTCTTT

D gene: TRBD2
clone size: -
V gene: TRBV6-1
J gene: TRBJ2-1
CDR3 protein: CASTSGSSGYNEQFF
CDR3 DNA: TGTGCCAGCACTAGCGGGAGTTCAGGTTACAATGAGCAGTTCTTC

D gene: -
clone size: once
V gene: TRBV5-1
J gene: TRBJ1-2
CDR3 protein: CASSLGGYEGYTF
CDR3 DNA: TGCGCCAGCAGCTTGGGAGGGTACGAGGGCTACACCTTC

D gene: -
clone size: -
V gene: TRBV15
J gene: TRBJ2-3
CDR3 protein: CATSRDLQPSTDTQYF
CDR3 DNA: TGTGCCACCAGCAGAGATCTACAGCCGAGCACAGATACGCAGTATTTT

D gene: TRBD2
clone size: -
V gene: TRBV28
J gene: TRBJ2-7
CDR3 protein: CASNPAGGQNEQYF
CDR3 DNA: TGTGCCAGCAATCCAGCGGGAGGTCAAAATGAGCAGTACTTC

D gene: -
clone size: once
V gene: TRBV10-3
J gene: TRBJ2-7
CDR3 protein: CAISREFIYEQYF
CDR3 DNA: TGTGCCATCAGCCGGGAATTCATCTACGAGCAGTACTTC

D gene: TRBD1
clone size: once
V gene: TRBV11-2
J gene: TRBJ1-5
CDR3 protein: CASSLESNTGGQPQHF
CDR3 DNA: TGTGCCAGCAGCTTAGAAAGTAATACAGGGGGCCAGCCCCAGCATTTT

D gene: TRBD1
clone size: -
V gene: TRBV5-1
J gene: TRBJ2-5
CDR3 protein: CASRFLQGAGETQYF
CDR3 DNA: TGCGCCAGCAGATTTCTTCAGGGGGCTGGTGAGACCCAGTACTTC